Following are 2 T cell receptor beta chains from one sample sequenced in a study of control samples from healthy donors and cancer patients. The assay was immunoSEQ multiplex PCR, and TCRdb's table has in-frame clones only and misses some. The sample contains fewer than 9,500 clones, 90% to 95% of which appear only once. Specimen: PBMCs. The receptors here all came from a man aged 60-69 years with colorectal cancer.

The rearrangement uses TRBV27 and TRBJ1-5; D gene unclear. Trimming removed 5 bases from V and 2 bases from J, with 19 bases in between. Germline V CDR1 and CDR2: MNHEY, SMNVEV (reference sequence). The CDR3 has 17 residues. The CDR3 nucleotides are TGTGCCAGCAGTCCCAGCCCGGGCCAGCGGGGCAATCAGCCCCAGCATTTT. Protein sequence: CASSPSPGQRGNQPQHF.

The chain recombines TRBV30 with TRBJ1-1, with a possible D match to TRBD1 (6 bases). Germline CDR1 and CDR2: GTSNPN and SVGIG (reference sequence). Trimming pared 2 bases from V and 3 bases from J, leaving 13 bases between. The CDR3 sequence is 14 residues long. CDR3 loop: CAWSQYRVHTEAFF. In nucleotides, the CDR3 is TGTGCCTGGAGTCAATACAGGGTTCACACTGAAGCTTTCTTT. Drawing the rest from reference TRBV30 and TRBJ1-1, the complete variable domain is SQTIHQWPATLVQPVGSPLSLECTVEGTSNPNLYWYRQAAGRGLQLLFYSVGIGQISSEVPQNLSASRPQDRQFILSSKKLLLSDSGFYLCAWSQYRVHTEAFFGQGTRLTVV.